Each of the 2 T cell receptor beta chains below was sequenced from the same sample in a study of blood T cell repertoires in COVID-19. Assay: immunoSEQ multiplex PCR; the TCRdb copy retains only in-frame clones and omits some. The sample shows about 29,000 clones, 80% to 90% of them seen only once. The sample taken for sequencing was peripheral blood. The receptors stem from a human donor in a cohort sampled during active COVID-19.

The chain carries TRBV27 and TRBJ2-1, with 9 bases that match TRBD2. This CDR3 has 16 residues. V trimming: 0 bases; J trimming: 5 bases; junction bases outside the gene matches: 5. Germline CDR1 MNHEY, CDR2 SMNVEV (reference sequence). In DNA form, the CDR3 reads TGTGCCAGCAGTTTATCATCCAGCGGGGGGAACAATGAGCAGTTCTTC. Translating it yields CASSLSSSGGNNEQFF.

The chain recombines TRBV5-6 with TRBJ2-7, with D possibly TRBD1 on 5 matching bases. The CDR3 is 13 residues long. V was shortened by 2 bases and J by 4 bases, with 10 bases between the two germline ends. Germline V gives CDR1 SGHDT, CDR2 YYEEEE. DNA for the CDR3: TGTGCCAGCAGCTTCCCAGGGTTGTACGAGCAGTACTTC. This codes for CASSFPGLYEQYF.